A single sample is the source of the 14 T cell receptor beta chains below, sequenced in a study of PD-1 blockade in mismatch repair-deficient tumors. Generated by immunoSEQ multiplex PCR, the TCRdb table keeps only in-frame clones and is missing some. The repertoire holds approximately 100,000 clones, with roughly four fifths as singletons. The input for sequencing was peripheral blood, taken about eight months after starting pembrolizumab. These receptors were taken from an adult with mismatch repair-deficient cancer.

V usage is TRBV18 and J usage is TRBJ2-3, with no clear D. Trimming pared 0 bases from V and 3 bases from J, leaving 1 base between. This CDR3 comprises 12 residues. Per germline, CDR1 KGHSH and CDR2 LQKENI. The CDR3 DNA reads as TGTGCCAGCTCACCACCAACAGATACGCAGTATTTT. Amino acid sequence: CASSPPTDTQYF.

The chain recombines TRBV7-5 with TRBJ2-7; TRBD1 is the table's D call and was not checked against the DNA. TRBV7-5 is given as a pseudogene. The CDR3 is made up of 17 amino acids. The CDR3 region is CARSLIEGQGPFYEQYF. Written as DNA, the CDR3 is TGTGCCAGAAGCTTGATTGAGGGACAGGGTCCGTTCTACGAGCAGTACTTC.

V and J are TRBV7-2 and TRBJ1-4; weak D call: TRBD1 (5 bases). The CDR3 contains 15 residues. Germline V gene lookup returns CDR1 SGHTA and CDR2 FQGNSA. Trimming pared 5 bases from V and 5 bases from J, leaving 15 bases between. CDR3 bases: TGTGCCAGCAGCCCGGGGGGGACGGGGAATGAAAAACTGTTTTTT. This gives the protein CASSPGGTGNEKLFF.

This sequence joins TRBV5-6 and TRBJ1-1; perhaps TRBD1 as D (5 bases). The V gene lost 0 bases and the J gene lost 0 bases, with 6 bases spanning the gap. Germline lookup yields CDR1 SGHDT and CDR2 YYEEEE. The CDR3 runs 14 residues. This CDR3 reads CASSLGQMNTEAFF. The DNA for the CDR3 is TGTGCCAGCAGCTTGGGACAGATGAACACTGAAGCTTTCTTT.

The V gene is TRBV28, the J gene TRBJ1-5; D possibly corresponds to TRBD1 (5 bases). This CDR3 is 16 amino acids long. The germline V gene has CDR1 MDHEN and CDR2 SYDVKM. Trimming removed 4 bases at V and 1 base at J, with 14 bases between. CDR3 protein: CASSSTRWGSNQPQHF. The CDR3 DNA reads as TGTGCCAGCAGTTCGACCAGGTGGGGGAGCAATCAGCCCCAGCATTTT.

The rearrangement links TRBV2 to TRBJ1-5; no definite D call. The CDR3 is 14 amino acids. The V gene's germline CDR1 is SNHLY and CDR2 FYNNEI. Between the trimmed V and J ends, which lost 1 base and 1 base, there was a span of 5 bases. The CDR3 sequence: CASSEGESNQPQHF. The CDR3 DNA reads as TGTGCCAGCAGTGAAGGGGAAAGCAATCAGCCCCAGCATTTT.

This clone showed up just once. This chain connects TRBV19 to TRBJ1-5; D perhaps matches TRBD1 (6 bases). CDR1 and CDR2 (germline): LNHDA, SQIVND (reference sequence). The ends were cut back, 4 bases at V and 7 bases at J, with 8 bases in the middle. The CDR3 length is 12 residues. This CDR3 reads CASSTGAQPQHF. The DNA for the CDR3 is TGTGCCAGTAGTACAGGGGCGCAGCCCCAGCATTTT.

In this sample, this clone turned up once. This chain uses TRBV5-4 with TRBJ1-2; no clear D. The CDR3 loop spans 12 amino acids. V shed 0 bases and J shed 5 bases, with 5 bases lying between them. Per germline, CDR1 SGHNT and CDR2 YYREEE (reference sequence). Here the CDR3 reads CASSLEGYGYTF. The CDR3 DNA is TGTGCCAGCAGCTTGGAGGGATATGGCTACACCTTC. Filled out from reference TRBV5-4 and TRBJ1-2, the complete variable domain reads ETGVTQSPTHLIKTRGQQVTLRCSSQSGHNTVSWYQQALGQGPQFIFQYYREEENGRGNFPPRFSGLQFPNYSSELNVNALELDDSALYLCASSLEGYGYTFGSGTRLTVV.

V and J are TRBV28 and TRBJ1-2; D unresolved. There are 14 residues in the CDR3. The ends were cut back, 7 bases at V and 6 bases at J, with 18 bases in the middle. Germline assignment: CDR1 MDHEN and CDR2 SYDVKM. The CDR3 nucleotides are TGTGCCAGCATCGGGTTGCGCGCCTCCAATGGCTACACCTTC. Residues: CASIGLRASNGYTF.

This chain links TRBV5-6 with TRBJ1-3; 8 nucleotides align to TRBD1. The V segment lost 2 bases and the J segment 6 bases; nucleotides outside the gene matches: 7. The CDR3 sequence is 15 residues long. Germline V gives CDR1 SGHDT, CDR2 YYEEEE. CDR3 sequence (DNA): TGTGCCAGCAGCTTCGGACAGGGAAACCTAAACACCATATATTTT. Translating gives CASSFGQGNLNTIYF.

This CDR3 is CASSYAGYQQFF. In DNA, the CDR3 is TGTGCCAGCAGTTACGCAGGCTACCAGCAGTTCTTC. The chain recombines TRBV6-5 with TRBJ2-1; D unresolved. CDR3 length: 12 amino acids. In germline, CDR1 is MNHEY, CDR2 SVGAGI. Between the trimmed V and J ends, which lost 2 bases and 11 bases, there was a span of 10 bases.

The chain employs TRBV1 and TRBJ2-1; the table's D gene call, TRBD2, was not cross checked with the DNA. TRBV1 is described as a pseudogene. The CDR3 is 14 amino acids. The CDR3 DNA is TGCACCAGCAGCCGGAAGGTAGAACGGAGCGAGCAGTTCTTC. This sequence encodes CTSSRKVERSEQFF.

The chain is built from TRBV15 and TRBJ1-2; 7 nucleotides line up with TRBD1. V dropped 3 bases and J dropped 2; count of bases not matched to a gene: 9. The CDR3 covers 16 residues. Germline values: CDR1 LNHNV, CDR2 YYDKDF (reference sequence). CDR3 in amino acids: CATSSQQGPLNYGYTF. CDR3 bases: TGTGCCACCAGCAGCCAACAGGGGCCCCTGAACTATGGCTACACCTTC.

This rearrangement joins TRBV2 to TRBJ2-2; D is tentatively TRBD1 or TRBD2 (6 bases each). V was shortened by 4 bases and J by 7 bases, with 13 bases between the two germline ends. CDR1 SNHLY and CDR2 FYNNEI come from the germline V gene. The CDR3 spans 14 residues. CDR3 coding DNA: TGTGCCAGCAGTGGGACTATAGGGGGCGGGGAGCTGTTTTTT. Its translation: CASSGTIGGGELFF.